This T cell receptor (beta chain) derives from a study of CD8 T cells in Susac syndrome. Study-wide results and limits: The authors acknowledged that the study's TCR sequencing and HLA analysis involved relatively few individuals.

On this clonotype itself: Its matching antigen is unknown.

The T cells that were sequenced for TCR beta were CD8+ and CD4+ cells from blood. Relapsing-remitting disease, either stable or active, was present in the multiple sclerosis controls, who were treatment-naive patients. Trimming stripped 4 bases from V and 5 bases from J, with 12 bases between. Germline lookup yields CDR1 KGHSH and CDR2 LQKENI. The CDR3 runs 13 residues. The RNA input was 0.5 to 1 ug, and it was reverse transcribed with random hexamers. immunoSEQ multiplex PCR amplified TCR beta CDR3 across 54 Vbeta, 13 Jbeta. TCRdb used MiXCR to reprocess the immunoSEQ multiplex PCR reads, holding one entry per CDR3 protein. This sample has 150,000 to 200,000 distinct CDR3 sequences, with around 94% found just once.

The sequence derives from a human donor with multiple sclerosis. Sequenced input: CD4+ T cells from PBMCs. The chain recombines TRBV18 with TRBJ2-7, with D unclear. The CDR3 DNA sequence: TGTGCCAGCTCACTCCCCTCTGTGGACGAGCAGTACTTC. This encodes CASSLPSVDEQYF.